Each of the 29 T cell receptor beta chains below was sequenced from the same sample in a study of regulatory T cells in long-lasting Graves disease. Indicated time point: persistent/refractory GD, antithyroid drugs over 5 years with positive TRAb. PBMCs were the source of the RNA used for TCR sequencing. CDR3-region Arm-PCR and iRepertoire HTBI primers produced the TCR beta libraries. Each CDR3 protein gets one entry after TCRdb re-called the multiplex PCR reads with MiXCR. The sample lists about 430,000 distinct CDR3 sequences, roughly 21% occurring once. Sequenced here: peripheral blood mononuclear cells (PBMCs), sampled when the disease was refractory, from a patient treated with antithyroid drugs. Receptors originate from a female donor with Graves disease.

This clonotype has more than one count but fewer than ten. The CDR3 sequence is CASSQEGVTGELFF. CDR3 nucleotide sequence: TGTGCCAGCAGCCAAGAGGGGGTAACCGGGGAGCTGTTTTTT. The chain uses TRBV4-2 and TRBJ2-2; the D call may be TRBD1 or TRBD2 (5 bases each). CDR3 length: 14 amino acids. V was shortened by 0 bases and J by 5 bases, with 7 bases between the two germline ends. CDR1 and CDR2 (germline): LGHNA, YNFKEQ.

In the case of this clonotype: The junction departs from germline at one end; a sequencing error may be responsible. The chain is built from TRBV25-1 and TRBJ1-3; TRBD1 might be the D (5 bases). Germline lookup yields CDR1 MGHDK and CDR2 SYGVNS. CDR3 length: 15 residues. In DNA form, the CDR3 reads TGTGCCAGCAGTGAAGTGAGGGGCTCTGGAAACACCGTATATTTT. Translating it yields CASSEVRGSGNTVYF.

This chain uses TRBV27 with TRBJ2-1; D might be TRBD1 or TRBD2, each matching 5 bases. The length of the CDR3 is 16 residues. With 5 bases removed from V and 0 bases from J, the gap between germline ends came to 14 bases. Per the germline V gene, CDR1 is MNHEY and CDR2 is SMNVEV (reference sequence). CDR3 DNA sequence: TGTGCCAGCAGTCCCCAGACGGGGCCCTCCTACAATGAGCAGTTCTTC. Residues: CASSPQTGPSYNEQFF.

This clonotype was recorded many times. V and J are TRBV5-1 and TRBJ1-1; 10 bases line up with TRBD1. Germline CDR1 reads SGHRS; CDR2 reads YFSETQ. The CDR3 loop spans 16 amino acids. J gave up 5 bases and V 4 bases, and 11 bases lay outside the gene matches. The CDR3, as DNA: TGCGCCAGCAGCAAAGACAGGGGGCTAGTAAGGACTGAAGCTTTCTTT. This translates into CASSKDRGLVRTEAFF.

This clonotype was detected a few times. This chain uses TRBV10-3 with TRBJ1-2; TRBD1 aligns across 8 bases. The junction had 5 bases not matched to a gene; V was cut back by 7 bases and J by 4 bases. This CDR3 contains 13 residues. Per germline, CDR1 ENHRY and CDR2 SYGVKD. CDR3 protein: CAITPGTGYGYTF. Written as DNA, the CDR3 is TGTGCCATCACCCCCGGGACAGGCTATGGCTACACCTTC.

This clonotype has a count of ten or more. This chain links TRBV28 with TRBJ1-6, with D unclear. The CDR3 is 14 amino acids. V lost 0 bases, J lost 6 bases, and 6 bases lay in between. Germline V CDR1 and CDR2: MDHEN, SYDVKM. CDR3 bases: TGTGCCAGCAGTTTATGGTCCGCTAATTCACCCCTCCACTTT. Translated: CASSLWSANSPLHF.

In regard to this clonotype: A read error is the likely source, as a far larger clone sits one nucleotide away. Since no conserved phenylalanine or tryptophan closes the CDR3, a read error is the likely cause. This rearrangement joins TRBV7-2 to TRBJ2-7, with D maybe TRBD1 (6 bases). V was trimmed by 6 bases and J by 3 bases, leaving 21 bases between them. Germline assignment: CDR1 SGHTA and CDR2 FQGNSA. This CDR3 contains 16 residues. CDR3 protein: CASSDIPRRGGYEQYL. As DNA, the CDR3 is TGTGCCAGCAGTGATATTCCGCGCAGGGGCGGCTACGAGCAGTACCTC.

This clonotype showed up just a few times. The chain combines TRBV30 with TRBJ2-5; 10 nucleotides align to TRBD2. V was pared by 0 bases and J by 5 bases, with 9 bases of the junction left unmatched. Germline values: CDR1 GTSNPN, CDR2 SVGIG (reference sequence). This CDR3 has 16 residues. In DNA, the CDR3 is TGTGCCTGGAGTGTAATGCTAGCGGGAGTGGGTGAGACCCAGTACTTC. Translation: CAWSVMLAGVGETQYF.

This clonotype was detected a few times. The chain joins TRBV6-2 or TRBV6-3 to TRBJ1-5, with TRBD1 matching over 8 bases. The CDR3 has 15 amino acids. Germline CDR1 is MNHEY and CDR2 is SVGEGT. V shed 2 bases, J shed 5 bases, and the junction held 5 bases outside the gene matches. This chain's CDR3 is CASSYTGQGDQPQHF. The CDR3 DNA reads as TGTGCCAGCAGTTACACCGGACAGGGCGATCAGCCCCAGCATTTT.

This clonotype was seen more than once but under ten times. V is TRBV19 and J is TRBJ1-1; 7 bases agree with TRBD1. V shed 5 bases, J shed 6 bases, and the junction held 9 bases outside the gene matches. The CDR3 extends over 14 amino acids. Germline CDR1 is LNHDA and CDR2 is SQIVND (reference sequence). CDR3 region: CASSPHRGSAEAFF. The DNA for the CDR3 is TGTGCCAGTAGTCCCCACAGGGGATCCGCTGAAGCTTTCTTT. Full variable domain (outside the CDR3, taken from reference TRBV19 and TRBJ1-1): DGGITQSPKYLFRKEGQNVTLSCEQNLNHDAMYWYRQDPGQGLRLIYYSQIVNDFQKGDIAEGYSVSREKKESFPLTVTSAQKNPTAFYLCASSPHRGSAEAFFGQGTRLTVV.

At least ten counts were recorded for this clonotype. The V call is TRBV20-1, the J call TRBJ2-5; 11 bases map to TRBD1. This CDR3 comprises 14 residues. Germline assignment: CDR1 DFQATT and CDR2 SNEGSKA (reference sequence). The trim removed 6 bases at V and 5 bases at J, leaving 8 bases unmatched. The CDR3 reads CSAKDRGRGETQYF. Written as DNA, the CDR3 is TGCAGTGCCAAGGACAGGGGGCGAGGGGAGACCCAGTACTTC.

The chain is built from TRBV19 and TRBJ2-7, with 7 nucleotides matching TRBD1. This CDR3 is built from 14 residues. Germline V gene lookup returns CDR1 LNHDA and CDR2 SQIVND (reference sequence). V shed 9 bases, J shed 3 bases, and the junction held 11 bases outside the gene matches. CDR3 sequence (DNA): TGTGCCAGCAGGGAGACAGGGAGCCGCTACGAGCAGTACTTC. Translated, it gives CASRETGSRYEQYF.

This clonotype was seen only a few times. The CDR3 region has the DNA TGTGCCAGCAGCTCTGGCGGGAGCCTCGTCAATGAGCAGTTCTTC. Protein: CASSSGGSLVNEQFF. This chain joins TRBV11-3 and TRBJ2-1, with 7 bases identical to TRBD2. The CDR3 runs 15 residues. Unmatched junction bases numbered 9, after V lost 4 bases and J lost 6 bases. Germline CDR1 is SGHNT and CDR2 is YENEEA. The complete variable domain, with remaining parts taken from reference TRBV11-3 and TRBJ2-1, reads EAGVVQSPRYKIIEKKQPVAFWCNPISGHNTLYWYLQNLGQGPELLIRYENEEAVDDSQLPKDRFSAERLKGVDSTLKIQPAELGDSAVYLCASSSGGSLVNEQFFGPGTRLTVL.

This clonotype showed up just a few times. In nucleotides, the CDR3 is TGCAGCGTTGAAGCCAGGGGGCTGGGTGAAGCTTTCTTT. Translated, it gives CSVEARGLGEAFF. The chain is built from TRBV29-1 and TRBJ1-1, with 8 bases aligning to TRBD1. Germline CDR1 is SQVTM and CDR2 is ANQGSEA. This CDR3 has 13 amino acids. J was trimmed by 7 bases and V by 1 base; bases with no gene match: 5.

This clonotype was counted only a few times. CDR3 amino acids: CASSYSSGQAYEQYF. CDR3 in DNA: TGTGCCAGCAGTTACTCTTCCGGACAGGCCTACGAGCAGTACTTC. The V call is TRBV6-2 or TRBV6-3, the J call TRBJ2-7, with 7 bases that match TRBD1. With V trimmed by 0 bases and J by 2 bases, 4 bases remained unmatched. Germline lookup yields CDR1 MNHEY and CDR2 SVGEGT. This CDR3 contains 15 residues.

The chain couples TRBV7-3 to TRBJ2-7, with 8 bases matching TRBD1. This CDR3 is 14 amino acids long. The trim removed 0 bases at V and 6 bases at J, leaving 4 bases unmatched. CDR1 is SGHTA and CDR2 is FQGTGA in the germline V gene. The CDR3: CASSLTPGGVEQYF. The CDR3 DNA sequence: TGTGCCAGCAGCTTAACCCCAGGGGGCGTCGAGCAGTACTTC.

The rearrangement uses TRBV27 and TRBJ2-2, with D uncertain. The V and J ends lost 6 bases and 3 bases respectively, with 11 bases between them. CDR1 is MNHEY, CDR2 SMNVEV, per germline (reference sequence). This CDR3 contains 14 residues. The CDR3 DNA is TGTGCCAGCAGAACCCCCCACTACACCGGGGAGCTGTTTTTT. Translated, it gives CASRTPHYTGELFF.

This clonotype was found many times. The chain recombines TRBV6-5 with TRBJ2-5; maybe TRBD2 (7 bases). Trimming stripped 2 bases from V and 2 bases from J, with 15 bases between. This CDR3 comprises 16 residues. Looked up from germline, CDR1 is MNHEY and CDR2 is SVGAGI. CDR3 sequence reads: CASSYKTGGVQETQYF. The CDR3 nucleotides read TGTGCCAGCAGTTACAAGACGGGGGGCGTACAAGAGACCCAGTACTTC.

This clonotype came up a few times. The rearrangement links TRBV3-1 to TRBJ1-5; TRBD1 agrees at 7 bases. The germline V gene has CDR1 LGHDT and CDR2 YNNKEL (reference sequence). CDR3 length equals 18 residues. Losses at the gene ends were 4 bases for V and 4 bases for J; bases not matched to a gene: 16. CDR3 region: CASSPAGGRGSLNQPQHF. CDR3 in DNA: TGTGCCAGCAGCCCCGCTGGGGGCAGGGGGTCCCTAAATCAGCCCCAGCATTTT.

In its sample, this clonotype was seen once. The rearrangement joins TRBV7-2 to TRBJ2-2; D might be TRBD1 (5 bases). The length of the CDR3 is 15 residues. V was shortened by 2 bases and J by 4 bases, with 11 bases between the two germline ends. Germline V CDR1 and CDR2: SGHTA, FQGNSA. In DNA, the CDR3 is TGTGCCAGCAGCTTAAGGGGCAAGTCCACCGGGGAGCTGTTTTTT. This gives the protein CASSLRGKSTGELFF. Full variable domain (outside the CDR3, taken from reference TRBV7-2 and TRBJ2-2): GAGVSQSPSNKVTEKGKDVELRCDPISGHTALYWYRQSLGQGLEFLIYFQGNSAPDKSGLPSDRFSAERTGGSVSTLTIQRTQQEDSAVYLCASSLRGKSTGELFFGEGSRLTVL.

This clonotype showed up many times. This sequence joins TRBV28 and TRBJ1-1; 7 bases match TRBD1. Germline CDR1 is MDHEN and CDR2 is SYDVKM. CDR3 size: 15 residues. Trimming at V came to 11 bases and at J to 2 bases, leaving 14 bases not matched to a gene. The chain's CDR3 is CALGPNRGINTEAFF. The CDR3 nucleotides are TGTGCCCTGGGCCCCAACAGGGGTATTAACACTGAAGCTTTCTTT.

V and J are TRBV6-1 and TRBJ1-4; possible D gene TRBD1, 5 bases. The CDR3 loop spans 13 amino acids. V dropped 8 bases and J dropped 5 bases, with 12 bases sitting between them. The germline V gene has CDR1 MNHNS and CDR2 SASEGT. The CDR3 sequence: CASLVGVNEKLFF. Here the CDR3 DNA reads TGTGCCAGCCTGGTGGGGGTCAATGAAAAACTGTTTTTT.

The chain recombines TRBV5-1 with TRBJ2-1, with a possible D match to TRBD2 (6 bases). The germline V gene has CDR1 SGHRS and CDR2 YFSETQ. V lost 3 bases and J 9 bases, leaving 28 bases between the germline ends. The CDR3 spans 18 residues. The CDR3, as DNA: TGCGCCAGCAGCTCCGTGTCACTAGCTATGGGCGGGTTAGGTGAGCAGTTCTTC. It specifies CASSSVSLAMGGLGEQFF. Filled out from reference TRBV5-1 and TRBJ2-1, the complete variable domain reads KAGVTQTPRYLIKTRGQQVTLSCSPISGHRSVSWYQQTPGQGLQFLFEYFSETQRNKGNFPGRFSGRQFSNSRSEMNVSTLELGDSALYLCASSSVSLAMGGLGEQFFGPGTRLTVL.

The rearrangement links TRBV19 to TRBJ2-1; 10 bases are a match to TRBD2. The CDR3 has 16 amino acids. The V gene end was trimmed by 3 bases and the J gene end by 7 bases; junction bases not matched to a gene: 9. Germline V gives CDR1 LNHDA, CDR2 SQIVND (reference sequence). The CDR3: CASSMTPSGRVNEQFF. CDR3 nucleotide sequence: TGTGCCAGTAGTATGACTCCTAGCGGGAGAGTGAATGAGCAGTTCTTC.

This clonotype was counted between two and nine times. This chain uses TRBV14 with TRBJ2-7, with 10 bases fitting TRBD2. Germline assignment: CDR1 SGHDN and CDR2 FVKESK. V was pared by 0 bases and J by 11 bases, with 4 bases of the junction left unmatched. CDR3 size: 13 residues. The CDR3 DNA reads TGTGCCAGCAGCCAAGATGGTCTAGCGGGAGAGTACTTC. Residues: CASSQDGLAGEYF.

This clonotype was detected a few times. This chain joins TRBV20-1 and TRBJ1-1, with 10 nucleotides matching TRBD1. The trim removed 6 bases at V and 0 bases at J, leaving 7 bases unmatched. The CDR3 is 15 amino acids. Germline-derived CDR1 and CDR2 are DFQATT and SNEGSKA (reference sequence). The CDR3 DNA sequence: TGCAGTGCCCTCGGGACAGGGGATGTGAACACTGAAGCTTTCTTT. Amino acids: CSALGTGDVNTEAFF.

This clonotype was counted ten times or more. The chain joins TRBV29-1 to TRBJ2-2; 12 bases fit TRBD2. The CDR3 runs 13 residues. Germline V lookup: CDR1 SQVTM, CDR2 ANQGSEA. The V segment lost 7 bases and the J segment 8 bases; nucleotides outside the gene matches: 5. CDR3 in DNA: TGCAGCGGACTAGCGGGAGAGTTAGGGGAGCTGTTTTTT. It translates to CSGLAGELGELFF.

The V call is TRBV2, the J call TRBJ2-2; 8 positions match TRBD2. The trim removed 8 bases at V and 0 bases at J, leaving 11 bases unmatched. There are 17 residues in the CDR3. Germline V CDR1 and CDR2: SNHLY, FYNNEI. In DNA form, the CDR3 reads TGTGCCAGCTCACCACTGAGACTAGCGTCGAACACCGGGGAGCTGTTTTTT. As protein: CASSPLRLASNTGELFF.

The V call is TRBV7-3, the J call TRBJ2-7, with 8 positions matching TRBD2. Losses at the gene ends were 5 bases for V and 1 base for J; bases not matched to a gene: 4. Germline loops: CDR1 SGHTA, CDR2 FQGTGA. The CDR3 has 14 residues. CDR3 sequence: CASSQRECSYEQYF. Written as DNA, the CDR3 is TGTGCCAGCAGCCAGCGGGAGTGTTCCTACGAGCAGTACTTC. Full variable domain (outside the CDR3, taken from reference TRBV7-3 and TRBJ2-7): GAGVSQTPSNKVTEKGKYVELRCDPISGHTALYWYRQSLGQGPEFLIYFQGTGAADDSGLPNDRFFAVRPEGSVSTLKIQRTERGDSAVYLCASSQRECSYEQYFGPGTRLTVT.